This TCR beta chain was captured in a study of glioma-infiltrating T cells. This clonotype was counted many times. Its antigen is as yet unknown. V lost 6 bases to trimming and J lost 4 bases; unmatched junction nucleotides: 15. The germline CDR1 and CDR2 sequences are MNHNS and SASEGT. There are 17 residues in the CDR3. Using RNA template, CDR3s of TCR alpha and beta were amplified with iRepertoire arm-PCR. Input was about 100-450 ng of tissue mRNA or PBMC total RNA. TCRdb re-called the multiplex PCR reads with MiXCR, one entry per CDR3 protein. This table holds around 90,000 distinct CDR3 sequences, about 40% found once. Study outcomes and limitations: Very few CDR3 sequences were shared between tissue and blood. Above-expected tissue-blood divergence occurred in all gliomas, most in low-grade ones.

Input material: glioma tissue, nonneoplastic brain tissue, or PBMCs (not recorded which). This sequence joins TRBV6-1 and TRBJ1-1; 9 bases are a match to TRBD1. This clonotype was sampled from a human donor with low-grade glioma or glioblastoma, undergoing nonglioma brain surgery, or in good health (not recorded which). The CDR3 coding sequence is TGTGCCAGCAGACCTAGTCTCGGACAGGGGTTTAGCACTGAAGCTTTCTTT. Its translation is CASRPSLGQGFSTEAFF.